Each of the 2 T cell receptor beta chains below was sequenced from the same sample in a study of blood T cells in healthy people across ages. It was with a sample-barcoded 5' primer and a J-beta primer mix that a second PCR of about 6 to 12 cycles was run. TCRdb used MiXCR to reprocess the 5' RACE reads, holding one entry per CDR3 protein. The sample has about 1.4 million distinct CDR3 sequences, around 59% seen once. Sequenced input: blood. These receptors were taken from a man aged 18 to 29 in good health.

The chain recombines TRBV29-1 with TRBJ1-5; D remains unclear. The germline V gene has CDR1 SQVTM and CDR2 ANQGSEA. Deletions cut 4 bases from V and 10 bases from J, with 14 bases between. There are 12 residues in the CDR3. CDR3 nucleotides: TGCAGCGTTGTAGGCTCCTCAGGACCCCAGCATTTT. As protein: CSVVGSSGPQHF.

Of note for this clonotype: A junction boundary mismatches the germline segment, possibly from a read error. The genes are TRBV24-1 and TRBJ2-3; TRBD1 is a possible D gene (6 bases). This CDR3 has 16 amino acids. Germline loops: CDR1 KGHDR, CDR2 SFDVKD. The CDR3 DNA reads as TGTGCCGCCAGTGGCCACAGGGAGATTCGCACAGATACGCAGTATTTT. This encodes CAASGHREIRTDTQYF.